This T cell receptor beta chain was recovered during a study of regulatory T cells in long-lasting Graves disease. Comments on this clonotype: Its antigen is undetermined.

Researchers made TCR beta libraries by using iRepertoire HTBI primers and running Arm-PCR on CDR3 regions. In TCRdb, the multiplex PCR reads were re-called with MiXCR into one record per CDR3 protein. The sample has about 660,000 distinct CDR3 sequences; around 30% are singletons. Germline CDR1 and CDR2: MNHEY and SVGEGT. The V and J ends lost 0 bases and 7 bases respectively, with 12 bases between them. This CDR3 has 14 amino acids. General study points: Newly diagnosed patients had higher TCR diversity than persistent Graves' patients did.

Indicated time point: persistent/refractory GD, antithyroid drugs over 5 years with positive TRAb. PBMC-extracted RNA yielded the TCR library. The sequencing used peripheral blood mononuclear cells (PBMCs), collected when the disease was refractory, from a patient treated with antithyroid drugs. The chain combines TRBV6-2 or TRBV6-3 with TRBJ1-2; no clear D. The TCR sequence derives from a female donor with Graves disease. The CDR3 region has the DNA TGTGCCAGCAGTTACTCTGGGGAGAAGGTTGGCTACACCTTC. This gives the protein CASSYSGEKVGYTF.